These 10 T cell receptor beta chains came from one sample sequenced in a study of cytomegalovirus exposure and HLA in healthy donors. Amplification used 60 Vbeta primers and 13 Jbeta primers. Some clones are missing from TCRdb's copy, which holds only in-frame ones; the method was immunoSEQ multiplex PCR. Counted here are about 120,000 clones, about 73% occurring once; the ten biggest clones make up 8% to 8.5%. The sequenced sample consisted of PBMCs. These receptors all stem from a woman in her 40s in good health and CMV-seropositive.

In this sample, this clone turned up once. The chain carries TRBV19 and TRBJ2-7, with D perhaps TRBD1 (6 bases). The CDR3 length is 13 residues. Germline assignment: CDR1 LNHDA and CDR2 SQIVND (reference sequence). Trimming removed 5 bases at V and 9 bases at J, with 17 bases between. The CDR3 loop is CASSLDRMPPQYF. The CDR3 region has the DNA TGTGCCAGTAGTCTGGACAGAATGCCTCCGCAGTACTTC.

The gene calls are TRBV7-2 and TRBJ1-2; 7 bases map to TRBD1. The CDR3 length is 14 residues. In germline, CDR1 is SGHTA, CDR2 FQGNSA. V was clipped by 1 base and J by 8 bases; unmatched bases: 7. Here the CDR3 reads CASSLERQGKGYTF. The CDR3 nucleotides are TGTGCCAGCAGCTTAGAAAGACAGGGCAAGGGCTACACCTTC.

This clone showed up just a few times. The V and J genes are TRBV4-1 and TRBJ2-2; a possible D gene is TRBD2 (6 bases). The V end was cut by 1 base, the J end by 4 bases, with 16 bases between. This CDR3 contains 17 residues. Per the germline V gene, CDR1 is MGHRA and CDR2 is YSYEKL. The CDR3 DNA follows: TGCGCCAGCAGCCAAGCGGGTCTTCGGCGGGGCACCGGGGAGCTGTTTTTT. Translation: CASSQAGLRRGTGELFF.

The chain carries TRBV14 and TRBJ2-3; 11 nucleotides match TRBD2. The V and J ends lost 4 bases and 6 bases, in that order; junction bases with no gene match: 12. CDR3 length: 17 residues. The germline V gene encodes CDR1 SGHDN and CDR2 FVKESK. The CDR3 DNA follows: TGTGCCAGCAGCCTGACCGGGACTAGCGGAATGGCGGATACGCAGTATTTT. Translated, it gives CASSLTGTSGMADTQYF.

In DNA, the CDR3 is TGCGCCAGCAGCCAACGGACAGGGGCCGCTAATTCACCCCTCCACTTT. Translating gives CASSQRTGAANSPLHF. The chain uses TRBV4-3 and TRBJ1-6; the match to TRBD1 covers 9 bases. This CDR3 is built from 16 residues. Trimming removed 2 bases from V and 6 bases from J; junction bases left unmatched: 5. Germline lookup yields CDR1 LGHNA and CDR2 YSLEER.

The V gene is TRBV27, the J gene TRBJ1-5, with D unresolved. The CDR3 runs to 13 residues. Germline CDR1 MNHEY, CDR2 SMNVEV (reference sequence). Trimming left V 2 bases short and J 5 bases short, with 7 bases between. CDR3 nucleotide sequence: TGTGCCAGCAGTTTACGGGAGGATCAGCCCCAGCATTTT. Amino acids: CASSLREDQPQHF.

The chain has TRBV7-8 and TRBJ1-1; D is ambiguous. Trimming left V 4 bases short and J 9 bases short, with 15 bases between. The CDR3 spans 13 residues. Germline assignment: CDR1 SGHVS and CDR2 FQNEAQ. The CDR3 spells CASSSRTEAQAFF. DNA for the CDR3: TGTGCCAGCAGCTCAAGGACTGAAGCACAAGCTTTCTTT.

The chain recombines TRBV12-1 with TRBJ2-5; the D call of TRBD1 is as the table states it, not checked on the DNA. TRBV12-1 counts as a pseudogene. The CDR3 has 14 residues. The chain's CDR3 is CASSFAARGAAQYF. Here the CDR3 DNA reads TGTGCCAGCAGCTTTGCGGCCAGGGGCGCGGCCCAGTACTTC.

The chain joins TRBV7-2 to TRBJ2-5, with 16 bases that match TRBD2. In germline, CDR1 is SGHTA, CDR2 FQGNSA. The junction had 13 bases not matched to a gene; V was cut back by 3 bases and J by 6 bases. This CDR3 comprises 19 residues. The CDR3 spells CASSLSPLGLAGGEKTQYF. CDR3 sequence (DNA): TGTGCCAGCAGCTTGTCGCCTCTGGGACTAGCGGGGGGGGAAAAGACCCAGTACTTC. The complete variable domain, with remaining parts taken from reference TRBV7-2 and TRBJ2-5, reads GAGVSQSPSNKVTEKGKDVELRCDPISGHTALYWYRQSLGQGLEFLIYFQGNSAPDKSGLPSDRFSAERTGGSVSTLTIQRTQQEDSAVYLCASSLSPLGLAGGEKTQYFGPGTRLLVL.

The J gene is TRBJ2-3, the V gene TRBV6-1; a possible D gene is TRBD1 (7 bases). CDR3 size: 15 residues. V lost 3 bases to trimming and J lost 4 bases, with 14 bases between them. CDR1 and CDR2 from the germline V gene are MNHNS and SASEGT. The CDR3 DNA follows: TGTGCCAGCAGTGAGCGGACAGGCGGGGCAGATACGCAGTATTTT. As protein: CASSERTGGADTQYF.